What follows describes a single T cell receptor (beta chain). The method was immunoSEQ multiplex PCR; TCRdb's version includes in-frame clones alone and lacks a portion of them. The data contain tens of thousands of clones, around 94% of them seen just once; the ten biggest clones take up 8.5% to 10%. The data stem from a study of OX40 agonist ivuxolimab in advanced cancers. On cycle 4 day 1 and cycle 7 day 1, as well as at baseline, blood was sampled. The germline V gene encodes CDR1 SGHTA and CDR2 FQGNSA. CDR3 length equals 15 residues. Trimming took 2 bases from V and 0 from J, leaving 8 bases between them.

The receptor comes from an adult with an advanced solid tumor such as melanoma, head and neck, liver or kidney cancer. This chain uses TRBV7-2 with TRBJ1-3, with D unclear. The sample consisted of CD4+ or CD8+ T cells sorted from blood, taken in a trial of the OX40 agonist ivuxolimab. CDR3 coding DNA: TGTGCCAGCAGCTTACAAGACCTCTCTGGAAACACCATATATTTT. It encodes CASSLQDLSGNTIYF.